Listed here are 13 T cell receptor beta chains from one sample, sequenced in a study of monozygotic twins with inflammatory bowel disease. Using the 5' RACE reads, TCRdb records one entry per CDR3 protein without DNA. The sample includes approximately 150,000 distinct CDR3 sequences. Sequencing input: blood. The receptors here all came from a human donor with ulcerative colitis or Crohn's disease, or a healthy co-twin of an affected twin (not recorded which).

This chain links TRBV3-1 with TRBJ2-7. The CDR3 sequence is 14 residues long. The germline V gene has CDR1 LGHDT and CDR2 YNNKEL (reference sequence). The CDR3 here is CASSREPQQSEQYF.

This chain links TRBV7-2 with TRBJ1-4; the D call of TRBD1 rests on TCRdb alone, since no DNA is present to check it. CDR1 and CDR2 from the germline V gene are SGHTA and FQGNSA. The CDR3 covers 14 residues. CDR3 sequence reads: CASNIDRGAEKLFF. Full variable domain (rest looked up from reference TRBV7-2 and TRBJ1-4): GAGVSQSPSNKVTEKGKDVELRCDPISGHTALYWYRQSLGQGLEFLIYFQGNSAPDKSGLPSDRFSAERTGGSVSTLTIQRTQQEDSAVYLCASNIDRGAEKLFFGSGTQLSVL.

The chain carries TRBV5-1 and TRBJ2-7; TCRdb lists TRBD1, though no DNA is available to test this call. The CDR3 is made up of 16 amino acids. Germline values: CDR1 SGHRS, CDR2 YFSETQ. This chain's CDR3 is CASSLGWDAGDYEQYF.

The V and J genes are TRBV7-2 and TRBJ2-1; TCRdb selects TRBD1, and the lack of DNA leaves this call unchecked. This CDR3 spans 15 amino acids. Per the germline V gene, CDR1 is SGHTA and CDR2 is FQGNSA. CDR3 in amino acids: CASSLLPLGYNEQFF.

The chain joins TRBV28 to TRBJ2-5; the D gene TCRdb calls, TRBD1, cannot be checked with no DNA. This CDR3 has 17 amino acids. Germline V gene lookup returns CDR1 MDHEN and CDR2 SYDVKM. The CDR3 loop is CASSRFRGRGKKETQYF.

The V and J genes are TRBV5-6 and TRBJ2-1; lacking DNA, the TRBD2 call made by TCRdb goes unchecked. Germline CDR1 and CDR2: SGHDT and YYEEEE. The CDR3 loop spans 17 amino acids. CDR3 residues: CASSPGTSGTTYDEQFF.

The chain carries TRBV20-1 and TRBJ2-3; absent DNA, TCRdb's TRBD1 call cannot be checked. The CDR3 runs to 14 residues. The V gene's germline CDR1 is DFQATT and CDR2 SNEGSKA (reference sequence). The CDR3 region is CSAIRAGGADTQYF.

V is TRBV18 and J is TRBJ1-3. The CDR3 loop spans 17 amino acids. CDR1 is KGHSH, CDR2 LQKENI, per germline. The CDR3 sequence is CASSTSDLATSGNTIYF. Drawing the rest from reference TRBV18 and TRBJ1-3, the complete variable domain is NAGVMQNPRHLVRRRGQEARLRCSPMKGHSHVYWYRQLPEEGLKFMVYLQKENIIDESGMPKERFSAEFPKEGPSILRIQQVVRGDSAAYFCASSTSDLATSGNTIYFGEGSWLTVV.

The chain recombines TRBV5-1 with TRBJ2-5. Germline CDR1 is SGHRS and CDR2 is YFSETQ. The length of the CDR3 is 14 residues. The CDR3 spells CASSLSQRGETQYF.

The chain's CDR3 is CASSYTAQEYGEQFF. The J gene is TRBJ2-1, the V gene TRBV18; TCRdb lists TRBD2, though no DNA is available to test this call. Germline assignment: CDR1 KGHSH and CDR2 LQKENI. This CDR3 spans 15 amino acids.

This sequence joins TRBV20-1 and TRBJ2-1. There are 12 residues in the CDR3. Germline loops: CDR1 DFQATT, CDR2 SNEGSKA (reference sequence). CDR3 sequence: CSALDGDNEQFF.

The chain's CDR3 is CASTQGLTNTGELFF. This rearrangement joins TRBV12-3 or TRBV12-4 to TRBJ2-2; TCRdb's D call, TRBD2, is unchecked because there is no DNA. This CDR3 spans 15 amino acids.

The CDR3 here is CASSLPSGTGTDTQYF. The genes are TRBV7-3 and TRBJ2-3; TCRdb lists TRBD1, though no DNA is available to test this call. Germline V lookup: CDR1 SGHTA, CDR2 FQGTGA. This CDR3 spans 16 amino acids.